The 9 T cell receptor beta chains below come from one sample, sequenced in a study of blood T cell repertoires in COVID-19 (dated by TCRdb to 2019 to 2021). The library was produced with the immunoSEQ multiplex PCR assay. TCRdb's version of the immuneACCESS table is confined to in-frame rearrangements and falls short of the full clone set. An unresolved V gene accounts for under half of the shortfall where checked; the remainder is of unknown origin. The sample yields around 250,000 clones; approximately 85% were counted once. Of the sample, less than 2.5% falls within the top ten clones. Sequences were obtained from PBMCs or T cells enriched from blood (not recorded which). The origin of the receptors is a woman aged 45-65 years who had recovered from COVID-19.

This chain connects TRBV28 to TRBJ2-7, with D possibly matching TRBD1 (5 bases). Germline V gene lookup returns CDR1 MDHEN and CDR2 SYDVKM. V was cut by 5 bases and J by 4 bases, with 6 bases left in between. The CDR3 extends over 11 amino acids. The CDR3: CASSRQYEQYF. CDR3 nucleotide sequence: TGTGCCAGCAGTCGACAGTACGAGCAGTACTTC. Full variable domain (rest looked up from reference TRBV28 and TRBJ2-7): DVKVTQSSRYLVKRTGEKVFLECVQDMDHENMFWYRQDPGLGLRLIYFSYDVKMKEKGDIPEGYSVSREKKERFSLILESASTNQTSMYLCASSRQYEQYFGPGTRLTVT.

The genes are TRBV19 and TRBJ1-2; 7 positions match TRBD1. With 10 bases clipped from V and 8 bases from J, the junction kept 10 bases outside the gene matches. Germline-derived CDR1 and CDR2 are LNHDA and SQIVND (reference sequence). The CDR3 covers 12 residues. CDR3 sequence: CATRRGQGGYTF. The CDR3 region has the DNA TGTGCCACCCGAAGGGGGCAGGGGGGCTACACCTTC.

The genes are TRBV27 and TRBJ2-3; 7 bases are a match to TRBD2. Trimming at V came to 10 bases and at J to 2 bases, leaving 6 bases not matched to a gene. CDR1 is MNHEY, CDR2 SMNVEV, per germline (reference sequence). The CDR3 consists of 13 residues. The CDR3 protein is CATTGGYTDTQYF. In nucleotides, the CDR3 is TGTGCCACCACGGGAGGTTACACAGATACGCAGTATTTT.

The chain is built from TRBV5-6 and TRBJ1-1; D is possibly TRBD1 (6 bases). Looked up from germline, CDR1 is SGHDT and CDR2 is YYEEEE. This CDR3 contains 11 residues. V was clipped by 4 bases and J by 7 bases, with 8 bases between them. Here the CDR3 DNA reads TGTGCCAGCAGCGTCAGGGGTGAAGCTTTCTTT. Protein sequence: CASSVRGEAFF.

This chain uses TRBV5-1 with TRBJ2-5, with D perhaps TRBD2 (5 bases). V was clipped by 4 bases and J by 2 bases, with 9 bases between them. CDR3 length: 13 amino acids. Germline V gene sequence: CDR1 SGHRS, CDR2 YFSETQ. CDR3 sequence: CASSIGNQETQYF. The CDR3 DNA reads as TGCGCCAGCAGCATCGGGAATCAAGAGACCCAGTACTTC.

The rearrangement joins TRBV2 to TRBJ1-1, with TRBD1 matching 9 bases. In germline, CDR1 is SNHLY, CDR2 FYNNEI. The CDR3 loop spans 14 amino acids. V shed 5 bases, J shed 4 bases, and the junction held 5 bases outside the gene matches. The CDR3 is CASSKGQGSTEAFF. DNA of the CDR3: TGTGCCAGCAGTAAGGGACAGGGTAGCACTGAAGCTTTCTTT.

The gene calls are TRBV2 and TRBJ2-2; 8 bases are a match to TRBD1. The CDR3 has 16 amino acids. Germline values: CDR1 SNHLY, CDR2 FYNNEI. Losses at the gene ends were 6 bases for V and 7 bases for J; bases not matched to a gene: 13. The CDR3 here is CASRPRGQEAGGELFF. CDR3 nucleotide sequence: TGTGCCAGCAGACCCCGGGGACAGGAAGCTGGCGGGGAGCTGTTTTTT.

This sequence joins TRBV29-1 and TRBJ2-7, with D possibly matching TRBD2 (5 bases). Per the germline V gene, CDR1 is SQVTM and CDR2 is ANQGSEA. The CDR3 runs 16 residues. V was pared by 5 bases and J by 0 bases, with 20 bases between. The CDR3 loop is CSVRGRGQVSSYEQYF. The CDR3 DNA reads TGCAGCGTTCGTGGACGAGGGCAGGTCAGCTCCTACGAGCAGTACTTC.

This chain connects TRBV19 to TRBJ2-3, with TRBD2 as a possible D gene (5 bases). This CDR3 comprises 14 residues. CDR1 is LNHDA, CDR2 SQIVND, per germline (reference sequence). V was trimmed by 2 bases and J by 4 bases, leaving 10 bases between them. The CDR3 protein is CASSIPGSADTQYF. For the CDR3, the DNA is TGTGCCAGTAGTATACCGGGGAGTGCAGATACGCAGTATTTT. Full variable domain (remainder filled in from reference TRBV19 and TRBJ2-3): DGGITQSPKYLFRKEGQNVTLSCEQNLNHDAMYWYRQDPGQGLRLIYYSQIVNDFQKGDIAEGYSVSREKKESFPLTVTSAQKNPTAFYLCASSIPGSADTQYFGPGTRLTVL.